The 11 T cell receptor beta chains given below trace back to one sample, sequenced in a study of cytomegalovirus exposure and HLA in healthy donors. The primer mix had 60 Vbeta and 13 Jbeta primers. TCRdb's copy holds only in-frame clones and misses some; the assay was immunoSEQ multiplex PCR. The sample yields approximately 160,000 clones, approximately 80% seen once. Input material: PBMCs. These TCRs come from a woman aged 40 to 50 in good health and CMV-seropositive.

This chain connects TRBV7-2 to TRBJ1-1; maybe TRBD1 (5 bases). The germline V gene encodes CDR1 SGHTA and CDR2 FQGNSA. The CDR3 contains 15 residues. Trimming left V 5 bases short and J 7 bases short, with 20 bases between. Here the CDR3 reads CASSRRHGQGGEAFF. The CDR3 DNA reads as TGTGCCAGCAGCCGACGACACGGGCAGGGCGGTGAAGCTTTCTTT.

Remarks on this clone: One junction end disagrees with the germline gene, perhaps due to a read error. V and J are TRBV7-2 and TRBJ1-1; D gene unclear. Germline V gene lookup returns CDR1 SGHTA and CDR2 FQGNSA. The CDR3 is 13 amino acids. CDR3: CASGLGGNTEAFF. The CDR3, as DNA: TGTGCCAGCGGCTTAGGTGGCAACACTGAAGCTTTCTTT. Based on the CDR3 plus reference TRBV7-2 and TRBJ1-1, the full variable domain is GAGVSQSPSNKVTEKGKDVELRCDPISGHTALYWYRQSLGQGLEFLIYFQGNSAPDKSGLPSDRFSAERTGGSVSTLTIQRTQQEDSAVYLCASGLGGNTEAFFGQGTRLTVV.

This clone was seen only once. The chain combines TRBV7-9 with TRBJ1-6, with 9 bases matching TRBD1. This CDR3 comprises 15 residues. V was pared by 5 bases and J by 8 bases, with 7 bases of the junction left unmatched. Germline CDR1 reads SEHNR; CDR2 reads FQNEAQ (reference sequence). In DNA form, the CDR3 reads TGTGCCAGCAGCCAATCGGGACAGGGAGATTCACCCCTCCACTTT. Its protein is CASSQSGQGDSPLHF.

The J gene is TRBJ1-1, the V gene TRBV18; D gene uncertain. The CDR3 has 14 amino acids. Germline CDR1 reads KGHSH; CDR2 reads LQKENI. The V end was cut by 1 base, the J end by 4 bases, with 10 bases between. The CDR3 loop reads CASSPLEGTTEAFF. DNA for the CDR3: TGTGCCAGCTCACCACTGGAGGGTACCACTGAAGCTTTCTTT.

This clone was picked up a small number of times. The CDR3 DNA follows: TGTGCCAGCAGCTTTAGCACCGTTAACACTGAAGCTTTCTTT. It codes for CASSFSTVNTEAFF. V is TRBV5-4 and J is TRBJ1-1, with D unresolved. V lost 2 bases, J lost 2 bases, and 10 bases lay in between. The V gene's germline CDR1 is SGHNT and CDR2 YYREEE (reference sequence). The CDR3 has 14 amino acids. The whole variable domain, remainder taken from reference TRBV5-4 and TRBJ1-1, is ETGVTQSPTHLIKTRGQQVTLRCSSQSGHNTVSWYQQALGQGPQFIFQYYREEENGRGNFPPRFSGLQFPNYSSELNVNALELDDSALYLCASSFSTVNTEAFFGQGTRLTVV.

The gene calls are TRBV25-1 and TRBJ1-6; D gene uncertain. Germline CDR1 MGHDK, CDR2 SYGVNS. Trimming removed 6 bases from V and 9 bases from J, with 12 bases in between. The CDR3 length is 13 residues. Here the CDR3 DNA reads TGTGCCAGCAGCCTAGAAGGGAGTTCACCCCTCCACTTT. Amino acid sequence: CASSLEGSSPLHF.

The chain links TRBV13 to TRBJ1-3; D uncertain. The length of the CDR3 is 15 residues. Deletions cut 4 bases from V and 0 bases from J, with 10 bases between. From germline, CDR1 is PRHDT and CDR2 FYEKMQ (reference sequence). The CDR3 bases are TGTGCCAGCAGCTCAGGCCCGTTCTCTGGAAACACCATATATTTT. Its translation: CASSSGPFSGNTIYF. Drawing the rest from reference TRBV13 and TRBJ1-3, the complete variable domain is AAGVIQSPRHLIKEKRETATLKCYPIPRHDTVYWYQQGPGQDPQFLISFYEKMQSDKGSIPDRFSAQQFSDYHSELNMSSLELGDSALYFCASSSGPFSGNTIYFGEGSWLTVV.

This chain uses TRBV9 with TRBJ2-7, with D possibly being TRBD2 (5 bases). Germline-derived CDR1 and CDR2 are SGDLS and YYNGEE. The CDR3 is 12 amino acids. Trimming took off 7 bases at V and 4 bases at J, with 12 bases between the two ends. Written as DNA, the CDR3 is TGTGCCAGCGGACGATCGGGGTACGAGCAGTACTTC. The encoded protein is CASGRSGYEQYF.

This chain joins TRBV6-4 and TRBJ1-6; D is ambiguous. Germline V gives CDR1 MRHNA, CDR2 SNTAGT. V lost 4 bases and J 9 bases, leaving 10 bases between the germline ends. This CDR3 is 13 amino acids long. The chain's CDR3 is CASSAQLGSPLHF. DNA for the CDR3: TGTGCCAGCAGTGCACAGTTGGGTTCACCCCTCCACTTT.

The rearrangement links TRBV7-9 to TRBJ2-7, with D tentatively TRBD1 (6 bases). Germline loops: CDR1 SEHNR, CDR2 FQNEAQ (reference sequence). This CDR3 is 12 amino acids long. Trimming removed 5 bases from V and 4 bases from J, with 9 bases in between. This CDR3 reads CASSRQVYEQYF. The DNA for the CDR3 is TGTGCCAGCAGCCGACAGGTTTACGAGCAGTACTTC.

The V gene is TRBV13, the J gene TRBJ1-1, with D maybe TRBD1 (5 bases). The length of the CDR3 is 13 residues. Germline loops: CDR1 PRHDT, CDR2 FYEKMQ (reference sequence). V was clipped by 5 bases and J by 11 bases, with 18 bases between them. The CDR3 sequence: CASSGPRGEWAFF. The CDR3 nucleotides are TGTGCCAGCAGCGGCCCCCGGGGGGAATGGGCTTTCTTT.